This TCR beta chain was retrieved from a study of CD8 T cells in ankylosing spondylitis. The germline CDR1 and CDR2 sequences are SGHVS and FNYEAQ. V lost 5 bases, J lost 3 bases, and 8 bases stayed unmatched. The CDR3 contains 15 residues. This clonotype was picked up many times. A single record per CDR3 protein comes from TCRdb applying MiXCR to the 5' RACE reads. The sample holds about 39,000 distinct CDR3 sequences, approximately 10% seen once. The sequenced sample was blood, either unsorted or a sorted T cell fraction (not recorded which). The chain is built from TRBV7-6 and TRBJ2-3; 7 bases map to TRBD1. The receptor was isolated from a male donor with ankylosing spondylitis or in good health (not recorded which). The CDR3 nucleotides read TGTGCCAGCAGCCCGAGGGGCAGGGGGACAGATACGCAGTATTTT. It specifies CASSPRGRGTDTQYF.